The 30 T cell receptor beta chains listed next were all sequenced from one sample in a study of CD4 T cells in relation to SARS-CoV-2 and coronaviruses. The repertoire was sequenced with immunoSEQ multiplex PCR; TCRdb's copy has only in-frame clones and lacks some. This sample has around 31,000 clones, with about three quarters found just once. These receptors have no identified antigens. The unexposed donors gave CD4+ T cells in 2011-2018, prior to COVID-19. Isolation of CD4+ T cells took place after roughly nine days in culture. Sequenced input: CD4+ T cells from PBMCs, cultured in vitro. These receptors were taken from a human donor in good health.

This clone showed up just once. The V gene is TRBV7-2, the J gene TRBJ2-1; a weak D match, TRBD2 (6 bases). Trimming removed 0 bases from V and 0 bases from J, with 21 bases in between. Germline values: CDR1 SGHTA, CDR2 FQGNSA. CDR3 length: 20 amino acids. The CDR3 DNA follows: TGTGCCAGCAGCTTAGCGGGGCCGTCAAGGAGGGCAGTCTCCTACAATGAGCAGTTCTTC. Its protein is CASSLAGPSRRAVSYNEQFF.

This clone was picked up a small number of times. The gene calls are TRBV10-3 and TRBJ2-7; 10 positions agree with TRBD1. The CDR3 length is 14 residues. Per germline, CDR1 ENHRY and CDR2 SYGVKD. Trimming cost V 6 bases and J 3 bases; bases outside gene matches: 5. DNA for the CDR3: TGTGCCATCAGGGCGACAGGGGGCTACTACGAGCAGTACTTC. Its protein product is CAIRATGGYYEQYF.

The rearrangement joins TRBV27 to TRBJ1-2; the D gene is possibly TRBD1 (5 bases). The germline V and J ends were trimmed by 4 bases and 5 bases, with 17 bases remaining between them. This CDR3 is 15 amino acids long. The germline gives CDR1 MNHEY, CDR2 SMNVEV (reference sequence). The CDR3 region is CASSSYGAGEYGYTF. The DNA for the CDR3 is TGTGCCAGCAGTTCATACGGGGCCGGGGAATATGGCTACACCTTC.

This clone has a single count. CDR3 sequence: CASSFSRRGTDTQYF. CDR3 coding DNA: TGTGCCAGCAGCTTCAGCAGGCGGGGCACAGATACGCAGTATTTT. The J gene is TRBJ2-3, the V gene TRBV5-8, with D possibly TRBD2 on 5 matching bases. Germline V gene lookup returns CDR1 SGHTS and CDR2 YDEGEE. V lost 2 bases and J lost 1, with 11 bases in between. CDR3 size: 15 residues.

A single count supports this clone. CDR3 nucleotide sequence: TGTGCCAGCTCGCAGGACGGGCCGAACACCGGGGAGCTGTTTTTT. Translation gives CASSQDGPNTGELFF. The chain carries TRBV18 and TRBJ2-2, with D unclear. The CDR3 sequence is 15 residues long. Germline V CDR1 and CDR2: KGHSH, LQKENI. Trimming left V 6 bases short and J 0 bases short, with 11 bases between.

The count of this clone is one. The gene calls are TRBV19 and TRBJ2-1; D might be TRBD1 (6 bases). The CDR3 runs 12 residues. The V gene lost 3 bases and the J gene lost 15 bases, with 15 bases spanning the gap. CDR1 LNHDA and CDR2 SQIVND come from the germline V gene (reference sequence). The CDR3 nucleotides are TGTGCCAGTAGTATCCCCGGGACAAAACCGTTCTTC. It translates to CASSIPGTKPFF.

V is TRBV29-1 and J is TRBJ1-2; 8 bases fit TRBD1. This CDR3 has 15 amino acids. V shed 3 bases, J shed 0 bases, and the junction held 6 bases outside the gene matches. The V gene's germline CDR1 is SQVTM and CDR2 ANQGSEA. CDR3 sequence reads: CSVEGTGGANYGYTF. The CDR3 DNA sequence: TGCAGCGTTGAGGGAACAGGGGGGGCTAACTATGGCTACACCTTC.

This chain uses TRBV5-1 with TRBJ2-1, with 15 nucleotides matching TRBD2. Germline CDR1 and CDR2: SGHRS and YFSETQ. CDR3 length: 15 amino acids. V shed 4 bases, J shed 10 bases, and the junction held 6 bases outside the gene matches. The CDR3 coding sequence is TGCGCCAGCAGCCCAGGGACTAGCGGGGGGCAGGAGCAGTTCTTC. Translated, it gives CASSPGTSGGQEQFF.

The chain uses TRBV18 and TRBJ2-3, with D unresolved. The CDR3 covers 12 residues. The germline gives CDR1 KGHSH, CDR2 LQKENI. V lost 3 bases to trimming and J lost 6 bases, with 7 bases between them. CDR3 sequence: CASSPYGDTQYF. Written as DNA, the CDR3 is TGTGCCAGCTCACCTTACGGGGATACGCAGTATTTT.

The table lists this clone with a count of one. This chain uses TRBV6-2 or TRBV6-3 with TRBJ2-3, with D tentatively TRBD2 (6 bases). The CDR3 spans 15 residues. The ends were cut back, 5 bases at V and 2 bases at J, with 14 bases in the middle. The germline V gene has CDR1 MNHEY and CDR2 SVGEGT. CDR3 protein: CASSRIGDSTDTQYF. CDR3 nucleotides: TGTGCCAGCAGTCGGATCGGGGACTCCACAGATACGCAGTATTTT.

The chain links TRBV7-2 to TRBJ2-5, with 7 nucleotides matching TRBD2. The CDR3 is made up of 15 amino acids. CDR1 is SGHTA and CDR2 is FQGNSA in the germline V gene. V dropped 2 bases and J dropped 6; count of bases not matched to a gene: 9. CDR3 nucleotide sequence: TGTGCCAGCAGCTTATTCCGGGGGGAAAGACAGACCCAGTACTTC. Encoded protein: CASSLFRGERQTQYF.

This clone appeared a few times. The chain employs TRBV7-2 and TRBJ2-7, with a possible D match to TRBD1 (6 bases). V shed 3 bases and J shed 3 bases, with 12 bases lying between them. CDR1 is SGHTA, CDR2 FQGNSA, per germline. The CDR3 has 14 amino acids. The CDR3 reads CASSFSTGHYEQYF. CDR3 sequence (DNA): TGTGCCAGCAGCTTTTCGACAGGACACTACGAGCAGTACTTC.

This clone was counted a few times. V gene TRBV12-3 or TRBV12-4 combines with J gene TRBJ1-5, with D possibly matching TRBD1 (6 bases). The CDR3 contains 12 residues. V gave up 6 bases and J gave up 5 bases, with 8 bases separating them. CDR3 bases: TGTGCCAGCAGGAACAGGGATCAGCCCCAGCATTTT. This encodes CASRNRDQPQHF.

The chain combines TRBV18 with TRBJ2-6; D might be TRBD2 (6 bases). V was shortened by 0 bases and J by 3 bases, with 15 bases between the two germline ends. The CDR3 runs 18 residues. CDR1 is KGHSH, CDR2 LQKENI, per germline. The CDR3 DNA is TGTGCCAGCTCACCACCGGGCGGAGGGAGCGGTGGGGCCAACGTCCTGACTTTC. Amino acids: CASSPPGGGSGGANVLTF.

The rearrangement uses TRBV6-1 and TRBJ2-7; D is undetermined. V shed 1 base and J shed 2 bases, with 12 bases lying between them. The germline V gene encodes CDR1 MNHNS and CDR2 SASEGT. The CDR3 length is 15 residues. CDR3 sequence (DNA): TGTGCCAGCAGTGAAGTGGGTAGTCAGGCCTACGAGCAGTACTTC. Residues: CASSEVGSQAYEQYF.

The chain carries TRBV4-1 and TRBJ1-2, with D maybe TRBD1 (5 bases). The CDR3 is 15 residues long. With 1 base removed from V and 4 bases from J, the gap between germline ends came to 13 bases. Per the germline V gene, CDR1 is MGHRA and CDR2 is YSYEKL. CDR3 sequence (DNA): TGCGCCAGCAGCCAAGTCAGGGTTGACGGCTATGGCTACACCTTC. Translating it yields CASSQVRVDGYGYTF.

The J gene is TRBJ2-1, the V gene TRBV19, with 12 positions matching TRBD2. J gave up 0 bases and V 10 bases, and 13 bases lay outside the gene matches. Germline assignment: CDR1 LNHDA and CDR2 SQIVND (reference sequence). The CDR3 is 18 amino acids. The CDR3: CATHAPLAGGSSYNEQFF. CDR3 in DNA: TGTGCCACCCATGCCCCTCTAGCGGGAGGGAGCTCCTACAATGAGCAGTTCTTC.

This clone was recorded once. The CDR3 spells CASSFYRDEKLFF. CDR3 nucleotides: TGTGCCAGCAGCTTTTACAGAGATGAAAAACTGTTTTTT. V and J are TRBV7-9 and TRBJ1-4; D is unresolved. V was trimmed by 3 bases and J by 6 bases, leaving 8 bases between them. From germline, CDR1 is SEHNR and CDR2 FQNEAQ (reference sequence). The CDR3 runs 13 residues.

The chain links TRBV3-1 (or the pseudogene TRBV3-2) to TRBJ2-7; 7 bases are shared with TRBD2. Looked up from germline, CDR1 is LGHDT and CDR2 is YNNKEL (reference sequence). J gave up 6 bases and V 4 bases, and 21 bases lay outside the gene matches. The CDR3 is made up of 18 amino acids. The CDR3 nucleotides are TGTGCCAGCAGCCCATGGTTGGAGCCGGGCGGGAGAAACTCCGAGCAGTACTTC. It specifies CASSPWLEPGGRNSEQYF.

The chain has TRBV7-9 and TRBJ2-7; possibly TRBD1 for D (6 bases). Germline assignment: CDR1 SEHNR and CDR2 FQNEAQ (reference sequence). CDR3 size: 14 residues. Between the trimmed V and J ends, which lost 3 bases and 3 bases, there was a span of 12 bases. The CDR3 DNA follows: TGTGCCAGCAGCTTCTCGGGACAAGGCTACGAGCAGTACTTC. Protein sequence: CASSFSGQGYEQYF.

V is TRBV6-2 or TRBV6-3 and J is TRBJ2-7; unclear D gene. This CDR3 has 14 residues. Germline-derived CDR1 and CDR2 are MNHEY and SVGEGT. Trimming removed 2 bases at V and 2 bases at J, with 10 bases between. This chain's CDR3 is CASSYGPSPYEQYF. CDR3 bases: TGTGCCAGCAGTTACGGGCCAAGCCCCTACGAGCAGTACTTC.

The chain employs TRBV3-1 (or the pseudogene TRBV3-2) and TRBJ1-6; no definite D call. CDR1 and CDR2 (germline): LGHDT, YNNKEL (reference sequence). The CDR3 contains 14 residues. With 6 bases removed from V and 5 bases from J, the gap between germline ends came to 11 bases. The CDR3 coding sequence is TGTGCCAGCAGTACAGAGATGGATAATTCACCCCTCCACTTT. As protein: CASSTEMDNSPLHF.

This clone was seen once. The V and J genes are TRBV10-3 and TRBJ2-3, with a weak D call TRBD2 (6 bases). Trimming took off 5 bases at V and 2 bases at J, with 11 bases between the two ends. The CDR3 sequence is 14 residues long. Germline V lookup: CDR1 ENHRY, CDR2 SYGVKD. The CDR3 region is CAISPGLATDTQYF. CDR3 DNA: TGTGCCATCAGTCCGGGACTCGCCACAGATACGCAGTATTTT.

The V and J genes are TRBV5-1 and TRBJ2-7; tentatively, D is TRBD1 (5 bases). This CDR3 is built from 13 residues. Germline CDR1 and CDR2: SGHRS and YFSETQ. Trimming removed 4 bases at V and 3 bases at J, with 11 bases between. The CDR3 DNA follows: TGCGCCAGCAGCCCAGGGATCGTCTACGAGCAGTACTTC. This sequence encodes CASSPGIVYEQYF.

This rearrangement joins TRBV5-6 to TRBJ1-3; the D is unclear. This CDR3 region has 15 residues. The V gene lost 1 base and the J gene lost 0 bases, with 8 bases spanning the gap. Germline CDR1 and CDR2: SGHDT and YYEEEE. For the CDR3, the DNA is TGTGCCAGCAGCTTGTCCACTACCTCTGGAAACACCATATATTTT. This codes for CASSLSTTSGNTIYF.

This clone has just a few counts. V is TRBV3-1 (or the pseudogene TRBV3-2) and J is TRBJ1-1; no definite D call. The germline V and J ends were trimmed by 2 bases and 4 bases, with 8 bases remaining between them. CDR3 length equals 13 residues. In germline, CDR1 is LGHDT, CDR2 YNNKEL (reference sequence). The CDR3 DNA reads as TGTGCCAGCAGCCAAAGGGTGGGCACTGAAGCTTTCTTT. Translating it yields CASSQRVGTEAFF.

The V and J genes are TRBV2 and TRBJ1-2; tentatively, D is TRBD1 (6 bases). The V end lost 4 bases, the J end lost 8 bases, and 26 bases lay between the germline ends. This CDR3 comprises 17 residues. Germline V gene lookup returns CDR1 SNHLY and CDR2 FYNNEI. This CDR3 is CASSASGYIVAGEGYTF. CDR3 coding DNA: TGTGCCAGCAGTGCGTCTGGATATATCGTGGCAGGGGAGGGCTACACCTTC.

V gene TRBV18 combines with J gene TRBJ2-1; the D gene is possibly TRBD2 (7 bases). V was clipped by 2 bases and J by 8 bases, with 22 bases between them. In germline, CDR1 is KGHSH, CDR2 LQKENI. This CDR3 spans 17 amino acids. CDR3 nucleotides: TGTGCCAGCTCACCAGCACTATTGAGGGGGGGCTTTGATGAGCAGTTCTTC. Translating it yields CASSPALLRGGFDEQFF. The whole variable domain, remainder taken from reference TRBV18 and TRBJ2-1, is NAGVMQNPRHLVRRRGQEARLRCSPMKGHSHVYWYRQLPEEGLKFMVYLQKENIIDESGMPKERFSAEFPKEGPSILRIQQVVRGDSAAYFCASSPALLRGGFDEQFFGPGTRLTVL.

The chain couples TRBV10-3 to TRBJ2-7; weak D call: TRBD2 (6 bases). From germline, CDR1 is ENHRY and CDR2 SYGVKD. Deletions cut 4 bases from V and 5 bases from J, with 9 bases between. The CDR3 contains 12 residues. Here the CDR3 DNA reads TGTGCCATCAGTGCGGGGACTGACGAGCAGTACTTC. Protein product: CAISAGTDEQYF.

This rearrangement joins TRBV24-1 to TRBJ2-1; D remains unclear. The CDR3 is 14 amino acids. V lost 0 bases and J lost 9, with 11 bases in between. Germline loops: CDR1 KGHDR, CDR2 SFDVKD. CDR3 in amino acids: CATSDLHSPGEQFF. The CDR3 DNA is TGTGCCACCAGTGATTTGCATTCTCCGGGTGAGCAGTTCTTC.